The clone carrying this T cell receptor (beta chain) was detected only a few times. Its antigen is not known. The germline gives CDR1 SGHDT, CDR2 YYEEEE. The CDR3 sequence is 15 residues long. V gave up 0 bases and J gave up 0 bases, with 9 bases separating them. CD4+ T cells from unexposed donors were obtained before the COVID-19 pandemic (2011-2018). CD4+ T cells were isolated from the cells after more than nine days of culture. As cell numbers allowed, unexposed-donor CD4+ T cells faced SARS-CoV-2 S/N and four cold-coronavirus spikes. The sample originates from a study of CD4 T cells in relation to SARS-CoV-2 and coronaviruses. Turning to the study itself: ViraFEST: roughly ten-day antigen culture of PBMCs, then TCR beta CDR3 sequencing. The HLA restriction of the shared crossreactive spike epitopes was mapped. The negative reference was HIV-1 Nef peptide pool or peptide-free culture.

Produced via immunoSEQ multiplex PCR; TCRdb's table is partial and in-frame only. This sample has about 12,000 clones, with less than 70% found just once. Input material: CD4+ T cells from PBMCs, cultured in vitro. This rearrangement joins TRBV5-6 to TRBJ1-1; D unclear. The clonotype comes from a human donor in good health. The CDR3 DNA reads TGTGCCAGCAGCTTGGGCCGGCCAATGAACACTGAAGCTTTCTTT. Encoded protein: CASSLGRPMNTEAFF.